One and the same sample provided the 13 T cell receptor beta chains below, sequenced in a study of cytomegalovirus exposure and HLA in healthy donors. Primers: 60 Vbeta forward and 13 Jbeta reverse. Sequenced by immunoSEQ multiplex PCR; TCRdb stores in-frame clones only, minus some. The sample yields approximately 260,000 clones, approximately 91% seen once. Sample: PBMCs. These receptors were taken from a girl aged 2 to 9 in good health and CMV-seronegative.

J is TRBJ2-1 and V is TRBV11-2; no firm D call. Between the trimmed V and J ends, which lost 6 bases and 0 bases, there was a span of 9 bases. This CDR3 is 14 amino acids long. Germline CDR1 SGHAT, CDR2 FQNNGV. The CDR3 spells CASRWAFSYNEQFF. CDR3 DNA sequence: TGTGCCAGCAGGTGGGCGTTCTCCTACAATGAGCAGTTCTTC.

The chain couples TRBV6-4 to TRBJ2-3; 12 bases are a match to TRBD2. CDR1 MRHNA and CDR2 SNTAGT come from the germline V gene. The V gene end was trimmed by 3 bases and the J gene end by 6 bases; junction bases not matched to a gene: 4. The CDR3 extends over 15 amino acids. CDR3 sequence: CASSERLAGADTQYF. The CDR3 DNA reads as TGTGCCAGCAGTGAGAGACTAGCGGGAGCCGATACGCAGTATTTT.

The chain recombines TRBV19 with TRBJ2-7; TRBD2 aligns across 12 bases. CDR1 is LNHDA and CDR2 is SQIVND in the germline V gene (reference sequence). This CDR3 is 16 amino acids long. The J segment lost 0 bases and the V segment lost 5 bases, leaving 5 bases of the junction unmatched. CDR3 amino acids: CASSPRTSGISYEQYF. CDR3 in DNA: TGTGCCAGTAGTCCCAGGACTAGCGGGATCTCCTACGAGCAGTACTTC.

The gene calls are TRBV5-4 and TRBJ2-7; a weak D match, TRBD2 (6 bases). V was pared by 1 base and J by 2 bases, with 13 bases between. From germline, CDR1 is SGHNT and CDR2 YYREEE (reference sequence). This CDR3 has 15 residues. The CDR3 nucleotides read TGTGCCAGCAGCTTGATTGGAGGGGCCCCCTACGAGCAGTACTTC. Encoded protein: CASSLIGGAPYEQYF.

This rearrangement joins TRBV9 to TRBJ1-1; possibly TRBD1 for D (6 bases). Germline CDR1 reads SGDLS; CDR2 reads YYNGEE. There are 15 residues in the CDR3. V dropped 0 bases and J dropped 1 base, with 10 bases sitting between them. CDR3 protein: CASSVDRDTNTEAFF. Here the CDR3 DNA reads TGTGCCAGCAGCGTAGATAGGGACACGAACACTGAAGCTTTCTTT.

Of note for this clone: One junction end does not reproduce the germline sequence, and a read error may be involved. V usage is TRBV9 and J usage is TRBJ2-3; no firm D call. The CDR3 sequence is 13 residues long. CDR1 and CDR2 from the germline V gene are SGDLS and YYNGEE. CDR3 coding DNA: TGTGCCAGCAGCCCCCCTTTAAGAGATTCGCAGTATTTT. Protein product: CASSPPLRDSQYF.

This chain joins TRBV7-3 and TRBJ1-1; the match to TRBD1 covers 8 bases. J lost 2 bases, V lost 2 bases, and 4 bases had no gene match. CDR3 length: 15 residues. Germline lookup yields CDR1 SGHTA and CDR2 FQGTGA. The CDR3 sequence is CASSLLPGGNTEAFF. The CDR3 coding sequence is TGTGCCAGCAGCTTACTGCCAGGGGGCAACACTGAAGCTTTCTTT.

This chain connects TRBV19 to TRBJ2-5, with TRBD2 identical over 10 bases. V was clipped by 5 bases and J by 4 bases; unmatched bases: 10. Germline CDR1 is LNHDA and CDR2 is SQIVND (reference sequence). CDR3 length: 16 residues. CDR3 DNA: TGTGCCAGTAGTCCCCAAACTAGCGGGACTTCAGAGACCCAGTACTTC. This sequence encodes CASSPQTSGTSETQYF.

V is TRBV5-6 and J is TRBJ2-5, with 8 bases fitting TRBD2. In germline, CDR1 is SGHDT, CDR2 YYEEEE. The junction had 5 bases not matched to a gene; V was cut back by 5 bases and J by 11 bases. CDR3 length: 11 amino acids. The CDR3 reads CASSNGREQYF. The CDR3 DNA follows: TGTGCCAGCAGTAACGGGAGGGAGCAGTACTTC. Full variable domain (missing parts from reference TRBV5-6 and TRBJ2-5): DAGVTQSPTHLIKTRGQQVTLRCSPKSGHDTVSWYQQALGQGPQFIFQYYEEEERQRGNFPDRFSGHQFPNYSSELNVNALLLGDSALYLCASSNGREQYFGPGTRLLVL.

This clone has only one observation. This rearrangement joins TRBV11-3 to TRBJ2-3; perhaps TRBD1 as D (5 bases). V lost 1 base and J 5 bases, leaving 7 bases between the germline ends. Per germline, CDR1 SGHNT and CDR2 YENEEA. The CDR3 covers 13 residues. The CDR3 sequence: CASSLGQGDTQYF. CDR3 nucleotides: TGTGCCAGCAGCTTAGGTCAGGGAGATACGCAGTATTTT.

The V call is TRBV11-2, the J call TRBJ1-5, with TRBD1 identical over 10 bases. J was trimmed by 4 bases and V by 0 bases; bases with no gene match: 9. The CDR3 is made up of 18 amino acids. Per germline, CDR1 SGHAT and CDR2 FQNNGV. As DNA, the CDR3 is TGTGCCAGCAGCTTAGATTGGGGGACAGGGGCTTCGAATCAGCCCCAGCATTTT. This translates into CASSLDWGTGASNQPQHF.

J is TRBJ2-7 and V is TRBV5-1; D perhaps matches TRBD1 (5 bases). The V end was cut by 0 bases, the J end by 4 bases, with 14 bases between. The CDR3 is 15 residues long. Germline CDR1 is SGHRS and CDR2 is YFSETQ. Here the CDR3 reads CASSLAKGLTYEQYF. CDR3 sequence (DNA): TGCGCCAGCAGCTTGGCCAAGGGGCTTACGTACGAGCAGTACTTC.

This chain connects TRBV28 to TRBJ1-4; no reliable D call. CDR3 length: 12 amino acids. Germline loops: CDR1 MDHEN, CDR2 SYDVKM. Trimming pared 7 bases from V and 8 bases from J, leaving 11 bases between. DNA for the CDR3: TGTGCCAGCACCATCAACGGGGAAAAACTGTTTTTT. Residues: CASTINGEKLFF.